The following is a T cell receptor (beta chain) sequence with its context. In the original analysis: Amplification from reference gene primers served as the basis for estimated nucleated cell counts. Produced via immunoSEQ multiplex PCR; TCRdb's table is partial and in-frame only. Clone size and V and J calls were adopted from that table, with D and trimming inferred from the DNA. The sample has fewer than 200,000 clones; 70% to 90% are singletons. This sample was taken from a study of blood T cell repertoires in COVID-19. Study background: Samples representing acute and convalescent COVID-19 were sourced from the United States, Italy and Spain. The cDNA or gDNA used as material had been derived from T cells, B-cell-depleted T cells, or PBMCs.

In germline, CDR1 is GTSNPN, CDR2 SVGIG (reference sequence). This CDR3 contains 12 residues. Deletions cut 1 base from V and 8 bases from J, with 9 bases between. This TCR came from a man in his 70s with active or convalescent COVID-19. The sequenced sample was peripheral blood. V gene TRBV30 combines with J gene TRBJ1-3; D is perhaps TRBD1 (6 bases). The CDR3 region has the DNA TGTGCCTGGAGTGACAGGGTGCACACCATATATTTT. It yields the protein CAWSDRVHTIYF.